A selection of T cell receptor beta chains follows, all from one sample in a study of shared clonotypes between healthy human individuals. TCRdb's copy holds only in-frame clones and misses some; the assay was immunoSEQ multiplex PCR. The profile covers approximately 2.5 million clones, with 93% appearing a single time and 0.36% taken by the ten largest. Sequenced input: naive CD4+ T cells from PBMCs. The receptors were sampled from a man aged 18 to 29 in good health. Some clones in this sample may be carry-over from other donors' samples. CDR3s include the opening cysteine and the closing phenylalanine or tryptophan. The D gene is left open where the match is weak. Size tells how often a clone was seen (once, few, many) or the class of an expanded clone, and some rows leave it out.

J	V	size	D	DNA	CDR3
TRBJ2-5	TRBV4-1	once	TRBD2	TGCGCCAGCAGCCAAGAAACCATTCGCGGCGGGAGGAGGGAGACCCAGTACTTC	CASSQETIRGGRRETQYF
TRBJ1-3	TRBV25-1	NA	TRBD1	TGTGCCAGCAGTGAGGGACAGTCCTCTGGAAACACCATATATTTT	CASSEGQSSGNTIYF
TRBJ1-2	TRBV19	NA	TRBD1	TGTGCCAGTACGAGACAGGGGGGTAACTATGGCTACACCTTC	CASTRQGGNYGYTF
TRBJ2-7	TRBV6-1	NA	TRBD2	TGTGCCAGCAGTGAGAGGAGCGGGAGTATGAACGAGCAGTACTTC	CASSERSGSMNEQYF
TRBJ2-3	TRBV7-2	NA	NA	TGTGCCAGCAGCTCCTTAGCGGCCAGCACAGATACGCAGTATTTT	CASSSLAASTDTQYF
TRBJ2-4	TRBV7-2	NA	TRBD2	TGTGCCAGCAGCTCTAGCGGGAGAACCAAAAACATTCAGTACTTC	CASSSSGRTKNIQYF
TRBJ2-3	TRBV4-3	NA	NA	TGCGCCAGCAGCCAAGGACAGGGAGGTTCAGATACGCAGTATTTT	CASSQGQGGSDTQYF
TRBJ2-7	TRBV6-5	NA	NA	TGTGCCAGCCGCGGGGACTCGTACGAGCAGTACTTC	CASRGDSYEQYF
TRBJ2-1	TRBV2	NA	TRBD2	TGTGCCAACAGGGAGCGGGAGATCGTCAATGAGCAGTTCTTC	CANREREIVNEQFF
TRBJ2-1	TRBV30	NA	NA	TGTGCCTGGAACCGAAAAAGCTCGAATGAGCAGTTCTTC	CAWNRKSSNEQFF
TRBJ1-2	TRBV7-3	NA	NA	TGTGCCAGCAGCTTAGCGGTACCCTATGGCTACACCTTC	CASSLAVPYGYTF
TRBJ2-7	TRBV11-2	NA	NA	TGTGCCAGCAGTTATAGCTACGAGCAGTACTTC	CASSYSYEQYF
TRBJ2-7	TRBV4-2	NA	TRBD2	TGTGCCAGCAGCCATCTTAGGGGTGGGAGGACTAGCGGGGCCTACGAGCAGTACTTC	CASSHLRGGRTSGAYEQYF
TRBJ2-1	TRBV28	NA	TRBD2	TGTGCCAGCATGTCATTTAGCGGGAAAGGGAATGAGCAGTTCTTC	CASMSFSGKGNEQFF
TRBJ2-3	TRBV5-1	NA	TRBD1	TGCGCCAGCAGCCCTGGGACAGGCATCACAGATACGCAGTATTTT	CASSPGTGITDTQYF
TRBJ1-4	TRBV5-1	NA	NA	TGCGCCAGCAGCACAGCCCGGGCCCAACATGAAAAACTGTTTTTT	CASSTARAQHEKLFF
TRBJ2-5	TRBV28	NA	NA	TGTGCCAGCAGTTCCGGTGGGCCCAGGGTAGGCGAGACCCACCACTTC	CASSSGGPRVGETHHF
TRBJ1-3	TRBV9	few	NA	TGTGCCAGCACATCTGGAAACACCATATATTTT	CASTSGNTIYF
TRBJ1-5	TRBV28	NA	NA	TGTGCCAGCAGGCTAAACAGCAATCAGCCCCAGCATTTT	CASRLNSNQPQHF
TRBJ1-5	TRBV6-1	NA	NA	TGTGCCATCGACCGCGGGCTTCAGAGTAATCAGCCCCAGCATTTT	CAIDRGLQSNQPQHF
TRBJ2-1	TRBV7-3	NA	TRBD2	TGTGCCAGCAGCTCACGGACTAGCGAGGCCAATGAGCAGTTCTTC	CASSSRTSEANEQFF
TRBJ1-4	TRBV12-2	NA	NA	TGTGCAAGTCGCTTAGGAAGGCCTTTCGTTGGGGCGCGTCTTAATGAAAAACTGTTTTTT	CASRLGRPFVGARLNEKLFF
TRBJ2-5	TRBV5-1	NA	NA	TGCGCCAGCAGCCAGTCCCAAGAGACCCAGTACTTC	CASSQSQETQYF
TRBJ1-4	TRBV30	few	TRBD1	TGTGCCTGGAACCCGGGACAGGGGAGAGAAAAACTGTTTTTT	CAWNPGQGREKLFF
TRBJ2-3	TRBV7-6	once	NA	TGTGCCAGCAGCCCGAGTCTCGTGGATACGCAGTATTTT	CASSPSLVDTQYF
TRBJ1-3	TRBV7-2	NA	NA	TGTGCCAGCAGCTTAGCCCCTGCGGCTGGAAACACCATATATTTT	CASSLAPAAGNTIYF
TRBJ2-7	TRBV20-1	NA	TRBD2	TGCAGTGCCACCCCGGGAGGCAAGTACTTC	CSATPGGKYF
TRBJ1-5	TRBV28	NA	TRBD1	TGTGCCAGCAGTCTGACCGGGACAGGGGATCAGCCCCAGCATTTT	CASSLTGTGDQPQHF